The clone carrying this T cell receptor (beta chain) was found once. The CDR3 covers 11 residues. Germline values: CDR1 DFQATT, CDR2 SNEGSKA (reference sequence). Measured with immunoSEQ multiplex PCR; TCRdb has only the in-frame clones, and not every one. The data hold a few hundred thousand clones, with around 87% observed a single time. Participant age was about 18 to 100 years, and participants resided in 25 or so US areas. This sample was taken from a study of blood T cell repertoires in COVID-19. In the study overall: Cohort 3 donors were reported recovered after two negative PCRs, clearance, or symptom resolution.

This chain connects TRBV20-1 to TRBJ1-2, with D possibly being TRBD1 (6 bases). Input material: PBMCs or T cells enriched from blood (not recorded which). The TCR comes from a man in his forties in a cohort exposed to, infected with or recovered from COVID-19 (not recorded which). The CDR3 here is CSPGDRYGYTF. In nucleotides, the CDR3 is TGCAGCCCAGGGGACCGCTATGGCTACACCTTC.